The 8 T cell receptor beta chains given below trace back to one sample, sequenced in a study of blood T cell repertoires in COVID-19. Produced via immunoSEQ multiplex PCR; TCRdb's table is partial and in-frame only. The table includes tens of thousands of clones, 75% to 85% detected once. Material for sequencing was peripheral blood. Receptors originate from a man between 60 and 75 years old with COVID-19, enrolled during active disease.

The V and J genes are TRBV7-2 and TRBJ1-1, with TRBD1 identical over 7 bases. Per germline, CDR1 SGHTA and CDR2 FQGNSA. The CDR3 sequence is 13 residues long. V gave up 5 bases and J gave up 9 bases; unmatched junction bases: 9. This chain's CDR3 is CASSRRQGVQAFF. In nucleotides, the CDR3 is TGTGCCAGCAGCCGAAGACAGGGCGTCCAAGCTTTCTTT.

V usage is TRBV28 and J usage is TRBJ2-5, with 8 bases aligning to TRBD2. The CDR3 is made up of 18 amino acids. CDR1 is MDHEN, CDR2 SYDVKM, per germline. The trim removed 0 bases at V and 3 bases at J, leaving 12 bases unmatched. The CDR3 region has the DNA TGTGCCAGCAGTTTATGGTACTTAGCGGGGAATCCGGAAGAGACCCAGTACTTC. Its protein product is CASSLWYLAGNPEETQYF.

The V gene is TRBV4-1, the J gene TRBJ2-7; D may be TRBD2 (6 bases). The V gene's germline CDR1 is MGHRA and CDR2 YSYEKL. The CDR3 loop spans 16 amino acids. Trimming shortened V by 0 bases and J by 0 bases, and 12 bases separated the two germline ends. The CDR3 DNA sequence: TGCGCCAGCAGCCAAGAACCTAGCGCCAGCTCCTACGAGCAGTACTTC. Amino acids: CASSQEPSASSYEQYF.

The chain uses TRBV19 and TRBJ1-5; D gene unclear. CDR1 and CDR2 (germline): LNHDA, SQIVND (reference sequence). This CDR3 has 15 residues. V was cut by 4 bases and J by 2 bases, with 12 bases left in between. CDR3 in amino acids: CASSSRGFGNQPQHF. The CDR3 DNA reads as TGTGCCAGTAGTAGCCGGGGATTTGGCAATCAGCCCCAGCATTTT.

This chain uses TRBV6-5 with TRBJ2-5, with D tentatively TRBD2 (6 bases). V shed 7 bases and J shed 5 bases, with 17 bases lying between them. The germline V gene encodes CDR1 MNHEY and CDR2 SVGAGI. CDR3 length equals 14 residues. This CDR3 reads CASKRGVPGETQYF. The CDR3 DNA follows: TGTGCCAGCAAACGCGGGGTTCCGGGGGAGACCCAGTACTTC.

The genes are TRBV5-6 and TRBJ2-1, with D possibly being TRBD1 (5 bases). CDR1 is SGHDT and CDR2 is YYEEEE in the germline V gene. Trimming removed 0 bases at V and 4 bases at J, with 8 bases between. The CDR3 consists of 14 residues. The CDR3 DNA reads as TGTGCCAGCAGCTTGGGTTACAGGTACAATGAGCAGTTCTTC. Protein sequence: CASSLGYRYNEQFF.

This chain links TRBV30 with TRBJ1-4; TRBD1 might be the D (6 bases). The CDR3 is 14 amino acids. The V gene lost 1 base and the J gene lost 7 bases, with 13 bases spanning the gap. Germline V CDR1 and CDR2: GTSNPN, SVGIG (reference sequence). The chain's CDR3 is CAWSGLGAGEKLFF. CDR3 nucleotide sequence: TGTGCCTGGAGTGGGCTGGGGGCCGGTGAAAAACTGTTTTTT.

This rearrangement joins TRBV7-3 to TRBJ2-7, with D possibly being TRBD1 (5 bases). Germline V gene lookup returns CDR1 SGHTA and CDR2 FQGTGA. Trimming took off 3 bases at V and 4 bases at J, with 13 bases between the two ends. The CDR3 is made up of 14 amino acids. CDR3 coding DNA: TGTGCCAGCAGCTTCGCAGGGCGGTCATACGAGCAGTACTTC. Protein: CASSFAGRSYEQYF.